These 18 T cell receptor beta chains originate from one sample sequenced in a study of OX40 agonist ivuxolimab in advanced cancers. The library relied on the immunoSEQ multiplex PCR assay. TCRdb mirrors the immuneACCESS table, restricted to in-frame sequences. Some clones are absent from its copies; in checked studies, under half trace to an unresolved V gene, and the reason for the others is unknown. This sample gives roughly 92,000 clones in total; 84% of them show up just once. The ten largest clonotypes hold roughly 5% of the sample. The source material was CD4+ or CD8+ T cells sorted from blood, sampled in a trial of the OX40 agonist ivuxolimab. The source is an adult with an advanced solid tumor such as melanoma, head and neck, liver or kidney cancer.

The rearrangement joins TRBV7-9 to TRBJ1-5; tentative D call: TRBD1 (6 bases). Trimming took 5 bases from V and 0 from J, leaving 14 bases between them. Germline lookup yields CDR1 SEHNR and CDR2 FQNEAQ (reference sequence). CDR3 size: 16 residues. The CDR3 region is CASSQEGGYSNQPQHF. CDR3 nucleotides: TGTGCCAGCAGCCAAGAAGGGGGATATAGCAATCAGCCCCAGCATTTT.

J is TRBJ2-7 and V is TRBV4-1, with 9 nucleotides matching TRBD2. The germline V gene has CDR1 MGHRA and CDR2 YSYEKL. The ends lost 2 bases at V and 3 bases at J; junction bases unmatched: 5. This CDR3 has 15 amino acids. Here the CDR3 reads CASSQQASGNYEQYF. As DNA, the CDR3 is TGCGCCAGCAGCCAACAGGCTAGCGGGAACTACGAGCAGTACTTC.

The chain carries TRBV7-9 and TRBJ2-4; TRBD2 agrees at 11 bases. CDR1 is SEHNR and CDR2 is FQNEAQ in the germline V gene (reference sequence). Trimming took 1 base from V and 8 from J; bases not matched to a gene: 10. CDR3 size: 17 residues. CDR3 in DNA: TGTGCCAGCAGCTTAGGTCTTCTAGCGGGGGGTAAGGACATTCAGTACTTC. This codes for CASSLGLLAGGKDIQYF.

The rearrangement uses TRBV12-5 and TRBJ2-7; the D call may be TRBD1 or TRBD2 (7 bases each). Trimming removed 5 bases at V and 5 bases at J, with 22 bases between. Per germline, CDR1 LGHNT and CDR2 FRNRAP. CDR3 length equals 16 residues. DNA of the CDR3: TGTGCTAGTGGTCGCCCCAGGGGGGGAGGCACCCACGAGCAGTACTTC. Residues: CASGRPRGGGTHEQYF.

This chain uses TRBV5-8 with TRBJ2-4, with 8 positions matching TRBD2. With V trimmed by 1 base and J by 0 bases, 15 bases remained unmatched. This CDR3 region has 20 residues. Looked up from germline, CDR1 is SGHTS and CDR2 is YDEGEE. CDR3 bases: TGTGCCAGCAGCTTGTTTCTCACGGGGGGGAAGTGGGCAGCCAAAAACATTCAGTACTTC. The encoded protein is CASSLFLTGGKWAAKNIQYF.

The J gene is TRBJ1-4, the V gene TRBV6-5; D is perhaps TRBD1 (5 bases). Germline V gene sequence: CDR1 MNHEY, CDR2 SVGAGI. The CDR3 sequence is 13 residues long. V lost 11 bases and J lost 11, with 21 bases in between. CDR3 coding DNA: TGTGCCTCGGGGGGATCCTGGGCTGAGAAACTGTTTTTT. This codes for CASGGSWAEKLFF.

The CDR3 DNA reads TGTGCCAGCAGCTTAGCGGATACGCAGTATTTT. It encodes CASSLADTQYF. This chain connects TRBV11-2 to TRBJ2-3; D ambiguous. The CDR3 loop spans 11 amino acids. The V gene lost 1 base and the J gene lost 6 bases, with 2 bases spanning the gap. Germline lookup yields CDR1 SGHAT and CDR2 FQNNGV.

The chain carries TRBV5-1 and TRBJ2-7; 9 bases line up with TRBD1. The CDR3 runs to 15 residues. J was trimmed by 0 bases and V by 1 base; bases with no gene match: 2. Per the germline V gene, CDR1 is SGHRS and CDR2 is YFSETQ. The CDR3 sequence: CASSLTGGDSYEQYF. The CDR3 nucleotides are TGCGCCAGCAGCTTGACAGGGGGCGACTCCTACGAGCAGTACTTC.

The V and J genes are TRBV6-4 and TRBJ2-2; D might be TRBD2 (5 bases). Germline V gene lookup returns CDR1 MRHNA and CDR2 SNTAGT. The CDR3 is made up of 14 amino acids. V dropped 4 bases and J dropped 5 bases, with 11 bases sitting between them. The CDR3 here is CASSGTPGTGELFF. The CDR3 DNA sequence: TGTGCCAGCAGTGGGACTCCCGGGACCGGGGAGCTGTTTTTT.

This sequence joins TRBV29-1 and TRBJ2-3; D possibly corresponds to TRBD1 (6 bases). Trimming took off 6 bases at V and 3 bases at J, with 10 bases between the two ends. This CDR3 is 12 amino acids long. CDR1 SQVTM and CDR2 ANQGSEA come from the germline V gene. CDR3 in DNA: TGCAGCGTGGAACAGGGTACAGATACGCAGTATTTT. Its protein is CSVEQGTDTQYF.

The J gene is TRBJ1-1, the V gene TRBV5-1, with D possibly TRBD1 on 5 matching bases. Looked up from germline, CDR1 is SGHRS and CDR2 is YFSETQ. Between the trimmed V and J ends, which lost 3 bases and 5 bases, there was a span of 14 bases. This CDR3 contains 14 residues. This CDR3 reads CASSSTRRVTEAFF. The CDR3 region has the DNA TGCGCCAGCAGCTCTACTCGCAGGGTAACTGAAGCTTTCTTT.

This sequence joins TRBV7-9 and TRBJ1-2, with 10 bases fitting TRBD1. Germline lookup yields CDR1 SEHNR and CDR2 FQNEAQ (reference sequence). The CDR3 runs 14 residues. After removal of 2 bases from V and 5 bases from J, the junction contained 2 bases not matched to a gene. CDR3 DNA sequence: TGTGCCAGCAGCTTACCGGGACAGGGGTATGGCTACACCTTC. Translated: CASSLPGQGYGYTF. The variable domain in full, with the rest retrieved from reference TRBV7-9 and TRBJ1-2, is DTGVSQNPRHKITKRGQNVTFRCDPISEHNRLYWYRQTLGQGPEFLTYFQNEAQLEKSRLLSDRFSAERPKGSFSTLEIQRTEQGDSAMYLCASSLPGQGYGYTFGSGTRLTVV.

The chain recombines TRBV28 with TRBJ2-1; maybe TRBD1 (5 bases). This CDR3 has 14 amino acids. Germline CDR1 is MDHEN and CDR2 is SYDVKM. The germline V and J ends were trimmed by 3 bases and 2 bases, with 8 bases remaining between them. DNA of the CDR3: TGTGCCAGCAGTTTCCCAGGGACCTACAATGAGCAGTTCTTC. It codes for CASSFPGTYNEQFF.

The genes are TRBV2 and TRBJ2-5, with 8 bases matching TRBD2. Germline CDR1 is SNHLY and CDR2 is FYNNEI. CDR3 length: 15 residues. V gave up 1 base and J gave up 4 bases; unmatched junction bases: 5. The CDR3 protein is CASSEVGGARETQYF. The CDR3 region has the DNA TGTGCCAGCAGTGAAGTCGGGGGGGCCCGAGAGACCCAGTACTTC.

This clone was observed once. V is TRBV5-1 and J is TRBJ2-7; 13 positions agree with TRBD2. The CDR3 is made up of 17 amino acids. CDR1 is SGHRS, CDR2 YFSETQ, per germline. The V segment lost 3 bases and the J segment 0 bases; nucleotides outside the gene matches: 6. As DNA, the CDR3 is TGCGCCAGCAGCTGGGGACTAGCGGGATCGCCCTCCTACGAGCAGTACTTC. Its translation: CASSWGLAGSPSYEQYF.

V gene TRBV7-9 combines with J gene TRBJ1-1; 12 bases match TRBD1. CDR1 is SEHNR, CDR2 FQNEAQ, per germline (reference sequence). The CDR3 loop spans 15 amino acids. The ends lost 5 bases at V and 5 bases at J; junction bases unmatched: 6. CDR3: CASSRDRGLGTEAFF. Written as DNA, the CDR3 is TGTGCCAGCAGCCGGGACAGGGGGCTGGGGACTGAAGCTTTCTTT.

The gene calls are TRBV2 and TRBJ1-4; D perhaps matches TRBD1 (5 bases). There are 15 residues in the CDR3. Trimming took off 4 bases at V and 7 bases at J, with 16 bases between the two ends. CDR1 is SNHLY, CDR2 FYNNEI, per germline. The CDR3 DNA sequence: TGTGCCAGCAGTGGTGGTGGGGCCTTCTTTGAAAAACTGTTTTTT. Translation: CASSGGGAFFEKLFF. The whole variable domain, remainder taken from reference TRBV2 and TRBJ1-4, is EPEVTQTPSHQVTQMGQEVILRCVPISNHLYFYWYRQILGQKVEFLVSFYNNEISEKSEIFDDQFSVERPDGSNFTLKIRSTKLEDSAMYFCASSGGGAFFEKLFFGSGTQLSVL.

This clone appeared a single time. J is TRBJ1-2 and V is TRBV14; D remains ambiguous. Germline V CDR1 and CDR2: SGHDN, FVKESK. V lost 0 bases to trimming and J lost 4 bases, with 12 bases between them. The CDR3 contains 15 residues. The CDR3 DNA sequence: TGTGCCAGCAGCCAAGACAGACAAAACCTCTATGGCTACACCTTC. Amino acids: CASSQDRQNLYGYTF.